This entry is about one T cell receptor beta chain. What it recognizes is unknown. Germline-derived CDR1 and CDR2 are MGHRA and YSYEKL. This CDR3 region has 16 residues. With 0 bases removed from V and 1 base from J, the gap between germline ends came to 11 bases. Healthy HIV-negative adults without recent acute infections or vaccinations served as donors. The data were taken from a study of shared clonotypes between healthy human individuals. Whole-study findings and limits: Blood was the sole source, and tissue repertoires probably differ.

Unsorted PBMC DNA was sequenced on ten immunoSEQ deep assay plates. Original processing methods: Owing to the provision of junction-only sequences devoid of quality scores by immunoSEQ, filtering differed. Assay used: immunoSEQ multiplex PCR; TCRdb lists only in-frame clones, some missing. From that table come the V and J calls and clone size; the DNA was used to work out D and trimming. The sample shows around 500,000 clones, approximately 79% of them seen only once. The sample was PBMCs. This TCR was recovered from a woman between 40 and 50 years old in good health. Some clones in this sample may be carry-over from other donors' samples. The chain links TRBV4-1 to TRBJ2-3, with D unresolved. Written as DNA, the CDR3 is TGCGCCAGCAGCCAAGATTGGCGGCGACGCACAGATACGCAGTATTTT. This translates into CASSQDWRRRTDTQYF.